This T cell receptor (beta chain) came from a study of shared clonotypes between healthy human individuals. In the original processing: Junction-only sequences without quality scores came from ImmunoSEQ, so filtering differed. Generated by immunoSEQ multiplex PCR, the TCRdb table keeps only in-frame clones and is missing some. Clone size and the V and J calls come from that table; the DNA yielded D and trimming. This repertoire shows about 1,800,000 clones, roughly 94% found once; its top ten account for under 1.5%. Naive CD8 populations comprised CD45RO-negative cells positively selected for CCR7, excluding terminally differentiated effector memory CD45RA+ cells. Trimming removed 3 bases from V and 7 bases from J, with 12 bases in between. Germline loops: CDR1 SEHNR, CDR2 FQNEAQ (reference sequence). The CDR3 has 14 amino acids.

This TCR was recovered from a man younger than 30 in good health. The sample was naive CD8+ T cells sorted from blood. The J gene is TRBJ1-4, the V gene TRBV7-9; D call uncertain. CDR3 nucleotides: TGTGCCAGCAGCTTCGGGGTGGGTGGTGAAAAACTGTTTTTT. Translated: CASSFGVGGEKLFF.